The 31 T cell receptor beta chains below come from one sample, sequenced in a study of T cells after yellow fever vaccination. MiXCR, applied by TCRdb to the 5' RACE reads, yields one record per CDR3 protein. The sample contains 350,000 to 450,000 distinct CDR3 sequences, about 17% of which appear only once. The sequenced sample was PBMCs, obtained before the yellow fever booster vaccination. All receptors come from a man between 18 and 35 years old who received the YFV17D yellow fever vaccine.

The chain links TRBV7-9 to TRBJ1-6; the D gene is possibly TRBD1 (6 bases). The CDR3 has 13 residues. Trimming left V 5 bases short and J 10 bases short, with 12 bases between. Germline CDR1 is SEHNR and CDR2 is FQNEAQ (reference sequence). CDR3 in DNA: TGTGCCAGCAGCCGGGGACACCTATCACCCCTCCACTTT. It is translated as CASSRGHLSPLHF.

The rearrangement joins TRBV12-3 or TRBV12-4 to TRBJ2-7; either TRBD1 or TRBD2 may fit D (5 bases each). The V end lost 7 bases, the J end lost 3 bases, and 25 bases lay between the germline ends. The CDR3 sequence is 17 residues long. CDR3 DNA: TGTGCCAGCACCCTTGGGGGATCCCACGTGGGGCGCTACGAGCAGTACTTC. Residues: CASTLGGSHVGRYEQYF.

This clonotype occurred a few times. The chain uses TRBV9 and TRBJ1-2; 11 bases are shared with TRBD1. CDR1 and CDR2 (germline): SGDLS, YYNGEE. The CDR3 is 15 amino acids. The ends lost 3 bases at V and 0 bases at J; junction bases unmatched: 1. The CDR3 reads CASSGGQGANYGYTF. The CDR3 region has the DNA TGTGCCAGCAGCGGGGGACAGGGGGCTAACTATGGCTACACCTTC. Full variable domain (rest looked up from reference TRBV9 and TRBJ1-2): DSGVTQTPKHLITATGQRVTLRCSPRSGDLSVYWYQQSLDQGLQFLIQYYNGEERAKGNILERFSAQQFPDLHSELNLSSLELGDSALYFCASSGGQGANYGYTFGSGTRLTVV.

The chain has TRBV9 and TRBJ2-1; TRBD2 matches at 13 bases. The CDR3 sequence is 16 residues long. J was trimmed by 3 bases and V by 3 bases; bases with no gene match: 3. Germline V gene data show CDR1 as SGDLS and CDR2 as YYNGEE. In nucleotides, the CDR3 is TGTGCCAGCAGCGGTCGACTAGCGGGGGGCTACAATGAGCAGTTCTTC. This sequence encodes CASSGRLAGGYNEQFF.

The table lists this clonotype with many counts. V is TRBV29-1 and J is TRBJ1-1, with a tentative D call TRBD1 (6 bases). Trimming cost V 7 bases and J 1 base, with 10 bases left between them. Germline CDR1 SQVTM, CDR2 ANQGSEA. This CDR3 comprises 12 residues. The CDR3, as DNA: TGCAGCGCAACGGACAGGAACACTGAAGCTTTCTTT. It encodes CSATDRNTEAFF.

This sequence joins TRBV4-3 and TRBJ1-1, with D unclear. The germline V gene encodes CDR1 LGHNA and CDR2 YSLEER. Trimming took 0 bases from V and 11 from J, leaving 25 bases between them. The CDR3 totals 17 residues. This CDR3 reads CASSQDPASFQRTEAFF. The CDR3 region has the DNA TGCGCCAGCAGCCAAGACCCCGCGTCCTTTCAGAGAACCGAGGCTTTCTTT.

This clonotype came up a few times. The rearrangement joins TRBV4-3 to TRBJ1-1, with a weak D call TRBD1 (5 bases). The germline gives CDR1 LGHNA, CDR2 YSLEER. Trimming pared 1 base from V and 4 bases from J, leaving 13 bases between. This CDR3 comprises 15 residues. The CDR3 DNA follows: TGCGCCAGCAGCCAAGTCGGGGGGGAGGGCACTGAAGCTTTCTTT. Encoded protein: CASSQVGGEGTEAFF.

This clonotype was found a few times. The chain uses TRBV11-2 and TRBJ2-7, with 8 bases that match TRBD1. Germline lookup yields CDR1 SGHAT and CDR2 FQNNGV. V lost 5 bases to trimming and J lost 3 bases; unmatched junction nucleotides: 9. The length of the CDR3 is 15 residues. In DNA, the CDR3 is TGTGCCAGCAGCCCAAGACAGGGGTCAGACTACGAGCAGTACGTC. This gives the protein CASSPRQGSDYEQYV.

In its sample, this clonotype was seen a few times. The chain combines TRBV4-1 with TRBJ2-3; 8 bases agree with TRBD2. Trimming at V came to 1 base and at J to 0 bases, leaving 3 bases not matched to a gene. Germline CDR1 reads MGHRA; CDR2 reads YSYEKL. CDR3 length: 16 residues. Here the CDR3 reads CASSQGLAPSTDTQYF. In nucleotides, the CDR3 is TGCGCCAGCAGCCAAGGACTAGCGCCTAGCACAGATACGCAGTATTTT.

This clonotype was seen repeatedly, ten times or more. The V and J genes are TRBV18 and TRBJ2-3; D is undetermined. Germline V gene data show CDR1 as KGHSH and CDR2 as LQKENI. V was pared by 6 bases and J by 0 bases, with 13 bases between. The CDR3 runs to 15 residues. CDR3 nucleotides: TGTGCCAGCTCGTTCTCAGTTATTAGCACAGATACGCAGTATTTT. This encodes CASSFSVISTDTQYF.

The chain employs TRBV28 and TRBJ1-2; D possibly corresponds to TRBD1 (5 bases). The germline V gene has CDR1 MDHEN and CDR2 SYDVKM. The CDR3 length is 15 residues. V lost 3 bases to trimming and J lost 4 bases, with 15 bases between them. The CDR3 loop reads CASSFSGRWSYGYTF. The CDR3 DNA reads TGTGCCAGCAGTTTTTCAGGGCGATGGAGCTATGGCTACACCTTC.

The sample holds a few counts of this clonotype. The chain employs TRBV7-2 and TRBJ1-1; D possibly corresponds to TRBD1 (6 bases). V lost 1 base, J lost 2 bases, and 11 bases lay in between. Germline V gene data show CDR1 as SGHTA and CDR2 as FQGNSA. This CDR3 contains 15 residues. The CDR3 DNA sequence: TGTGCCAGCAGCTTAGACAGGGATGTCAACACTGAAGCTTTCTTT. This translates into CASSLDRDVNTEAFF.

The chain carries TRBV18 and TRBJ2-1; tentative D call: TRBD1 (6 bases). V was cut by 4 bases and J by 9 bases, with 13 bases left in between. Germline assignment: CDR1 KGHSH and CDR2 LQKENI. This CDR3 is 13 amino acids long. CDR3: CASSLRADSEQFF. CDR3 coding DNA: TGTGCCAGCTCACTACGCGCGGACAGTGAGCAGTTCTTC.

This clonotype was observed a handful of times. The chain joins TRBV11-2 to TRBJ1-1; D is unclear. The length of the CDR3 is 14 residues. Germline assignment: CDR1 SGHAT and CDR2 FQNNGV. Trimming removed 5 bases at V and 0 bases at J, with 10 bases between. CDR3 region: CASSLMDLNTEAFF. The CDR3 nucleotides are TGTGCCAGCAGCCTTATGGACCTGAACACTGAAGCTTTCTTT.

This clonotype occurred a few times. The chain uses TRBV12-3 or TRBV12-4 and TRBJ1-2; unclear D gene. This CDR3 contains 13 residues. V was clipped by 6 bases and J by 0 bases, with 8 bases between them. CDR3 region: CASRPPSNYGYTF. The CDR3 DNA sequence: TGTGCCAGCAGGCCGCCGTCTAACTATGGCTACACCTTC.

The rearrangement joins TRBV7-2 to TRBJ1-3; TRBD1 matches 7 bases. Germline assignment: CDR1 SGHTA and CDR2 FQGNSA. The ends lost 5 bases at V and 4 bases at J; junction bases unmatched: 8. This CDR3 has 15 residues. The CDR3 DNA reads as TGTGCCAGCAGCGCCGACAGGGTTTCGGGAAACACCATATATTTT. This translates into CASSADRVSGNTIYF.

CDR3: CASSVTGGSGNTIYF. The CDR3 DNA reads as TGTGCCAGCAGCGTGACGGGAGGGTCGGGAAACACCATATATTTT. The gene calls are TRBV9 and TRBJ1-3; D remains unclear. Trimming left V 2 bases short and J 4 bases short, with 13 bases between. The length of the CDR3 is 15 residues. CDR1 and CDR2 from the germline V gene are SGDLS and YYNGEE.

In its sample, this clonotype was seen a few times. The chain combines TRBV6-5 with TRBJ1-5; TRBD1 matches at 7 bases. Germline-derived CDR1 and CDR2 are MNHEY and SVGAGI. The CDR3 spans 16 residues. J lost 2 bases, V lost 4 bases, and 8 bases had no gene match. The CDR3 nucleotides are TGTGCCAGCAGTTTGTCCCAGGGGGGGGGCAATCAGCCCCAGCATTTT. The encoded protein is CASSLSQGGGNQPQHF.

The chain is built from TRBV27 and TRBJ1-2; D call uncertain. In germline, CDR1 is MNHEY, CDR2 SMNVEV (reference sequence). The ends were cut back, 5 bases at V and 2 bases at J, with 9 bases in the middle. This CDR3 spans 13 amino acids. The CDR3 protein is CASSPRINYGYTF. The CDR3 DNA sequence: TGTGCCAGCAGTCCCCGGATAAACTATGGCTACACCTTC.

The gene calls are TRBV7-9 and TRBJ2-6; D gene uncertain. The germline CDR1 and CDR2 sequences are SEHNR and FQNEAQ (reference sequence). V dropped 1 base and J dropped 4 bases, with 14 bases sitting between them. The CDR3 is 17 residues long. CDR3 nucleotide sequence: TGTGCCAGCAGCTTAGGGAAAGTGGGGTCAGGGGCCAACGTCCTGACTTTC. Amino acids: CASSLGKVGSGANVLTF.

This clonotype turned up a few times. This rearrangement joins TRBV5-1 to TRBJ1-2; 9 nucleotides match TRBD1. CDR3 length: 15 amino acids. Germline assignment: CDR1 SGHRS and CDR2 YFSETQ. V dropped 2 bases and J dropped 5; count of bases not matched to a gene: 7. The CDR3 bases are TGCGCCAGCAGCTTACAGGGGGCACCTTCTTATGGCTACACCTTC. This gives the protein CASSLQGAPSYGYTF.

This clonotype was observed a few times. V gene TRBV20-1 combines with J gene TRBJ2-3; 7 nucleotides match TRBD1. The CDR3 is 14 residues long. In germline, CDR1 is DFQATT, CDR2 SNEGSKA (reference sequence). With V trimmed by 5 bases and J by 0 bases, 5 bases remained unmatched. CDR3 sequence (DNA): TGCAGTGCTCATGGGACAGTTAGCACAGATACGCAGTATTTT. As protein: CSAHGTVSTDTQYF.

There are a few counts of this clonotype. V and J are TRBV15 and TRBJ2-4; 7 bases are a match to TRBD2. This CDR3 is built from 15 residues. Trimming removed 4 bases from V and 0 bases from J; junction bases left unmatched: 3. CDR1 LNHNV and CDR2 YYDKDF come from the germline V gene (reference sequence). The CDR3 here is CATSMGGEAKNIQYF. The CDR3 DNA is TGTGCCACCAGCATGGGGGGGGAAGCCAAAAACATTCAGTACTTC.

This rearrangement joins TRBV7-3 to TRBJ2-2; D not certain. This CDR3 has 11 residues. CDR1 is SGHTA and CDR2 is FQGTGA in the germline V gene. Trimming pared 3 bases from V and 8 bases from J, leaving 4 bases between. This chain's CDR3 is CASSLWGELFF. CDR3 DNA sequence: TGTGCCAGCAGCTTGTGGGGGGAGCTGTTTTTT.

The chain is built from TRBV7-2 and TRBJ2-1, with a weak D call TRBD2 (6 bases). The CDR3 covers 15 residues. Trimming removed 3 bases at V and 3 bases at J, with 12 bases between. Germline V gene data show CDR1 as SGHTA and CDR2 as FQGNSA. CDR3 sequence: CASSFRDFHYNEQFF. Written as DNA, the CDR3 is TGTGCCAGCAGCTTCCGGGACTTCCACTACAATGAGCAGTTCTTC. Full variable domain (outside the CDR3, taken from reference TRBV7-2 and TRBJ2-1): GAGVSQSPSNKVTEKGKDVELRCDPISGHTALYWYRQSLGQGLEFLIYFQGNSAPDKSGLPSDRFSAERTGGSVSTLTIQRTQQEDSAVYLCASSFRDFHYNEQFFGPGTRLTVL.

The sample holds a few counts of this clonotype. The rearrangement links TRBV12-3 or TRBV12-4 to TRBJ2-5; a possible D gene is TRBD2 (6 bases). The CDR3 is made up of 14 amino acids. V lost 7 bases and J 1 base, leaving 13 bases between the germline ends. CDR3 nucleotide sequence: TGTGCCAGCACCTCTATGACTAGCCAAGAGACCCAGTACTTC. Translation: CASTSMTSQETQYF.

This clonotype has only a few counts. This chain links TRBV7-9 with TRBJ1-4, with D perhaps matching TRBD1 (6 bases). Germline assignment: CDR1 SEHNR and CDR2 FQNEAQ (reference sequence). V lost 1 base to trimming and J lost 6 bases, with 9 bases between them. This CDR3 contains 14 residues. The CDR3 loop reads CASSLGTVDEKLFF. As DNA, the CDR3 is TGTGCCAGCAGCTTAGGGACAGTAGATGAAAAACTGTTTTTT.

This clonotype turned up a few times. The chain uses TRBV30 and TRBJ2-1; 9 bases align to TRBD1. The germline CDR1 and CDR2 sequences are GTSNPN and SVGIG (reference sequence). V lost 0 bases to trimming and J lost 7 bases; unmatched junction nucleotides: 7. There are 15 residues in the CDR3. The CDR3 reads CAWSVGQGLKNEQFF. The CDR3 nucleotides are TGTGCCTGGAGTGTAGGACAGGGGTTAAAGAATGAGCAGTTCTTC. The full variable domain, rest sourced from reference TRBV30 and TRBJ2-1, is SQTIHQWPATLVQPVGSPLSLECTVEGTSNPNLYWYRQAAGRGLQLLFYSVGIGQISSEVPQNLSASRPQDRQFILSSKKLLLSDSGFYLCAWSVGQGLKNEQFFGPGTRLTVL.

This clonotype has more than one count but fewer than ten. The CDR3 nucleotides read TGTGCCAGCAGCCCACCCCCGCATAGCAATCAGCCCCAGCATTTT. It yields the protein CASSPPPHSNQPQHF. This chain links TRBV6-6 with TRBJ1-5; D call uncertain. The germline CDR1 and CDR2 sequences are MNHNY and SVGAGI (reference sequence). With 6 bases removed from V and 0 bases from J, the gap between germline ends came to 12 bases. CDR3 size: 15 residues.

This clonotype was observed a handful of times. V and J are TRBV10-3 and TRBJ2-3; tentative D call: TRBD1 (6 bases). The CDR3 is 14 amino acids. Per the germline V gene, CDR1 is ENHRY and CDR2 is SYGVKD. Trimming cost V 11 bases and J 6 bases, with 21 bases left between them. DNA for the CDR3: TGTGCCGTAAACCGACAGGTGAATGGGGATACGCAGTATTTT. It specifies CAVNRQVNGDTQYF.

In DNA form, the CDR3 reads TGTGCCAGCAGCTCCCGGACTAGCGGGGACGAAGAGACCGGGGAGCTGTTTTTT. Its translation is CASSSRTSGDEETGELFF. The chain recombines TRBV21-1 with TRBJ2-2; no DNA check was done on the table's D call, TRBD2. TRBV21-1 is a known pseudogene. This CDR3 has 18 amino acids.